This T cell receptor beta chain stems from a study of vaccination and CD4 T cells after COVID-19. Study background: Sampling that followed vaccination took place a median approximately 72 days after dose two, within a range of 14 to 241. Stimulation used overlapping spike peptides from SARS-CoV-2, HCoV-NL63, HCoV-OC43 and HCoV-229E.

The treatment is: approximately 11-day PBMC culture with coronavirus spike peptide pools or control peptides (ViraFEST assay). ViraFEST enlarged antigen-specific T cell populations with peptide pools and afterwards sequenced TCRs. All positive PCR tests were dated between March and December 2020, predating US Alpha, Beta and Delta variants. Sequencing of cultured CD4+ T cell DNA used the Oncomine TCR Beta short-read assay. TCRdb called the PCR reads again in MiXCR, with one record for every CDR3 protein. The table includes just under 20,000 distinct CDR3 sequences, roughly 71% detected once. Turning to this clonotype: Antigen: not known.

V gave up 0 bases and J gave up 11 bases; unmatched junction bases: 6. Per germline, CDR1 LGHNA and CDR2 YSLEER. This CDR3 comprises 13 residues. Sequenced sample: CD4+ T cells from blood, cultured in vitro. This chain links TRBV4-3 with TRBJ1-1; 7 bases fit TRBD1. This receptor was identified in a human donor who had recovered from COVID-19. The CDR3 spells CASSQEPGTEAFF. The CDR3 DNA reads TGCGCCAGCAGCCAAGAACCCGGGACAGAGGCTTTCTTT.